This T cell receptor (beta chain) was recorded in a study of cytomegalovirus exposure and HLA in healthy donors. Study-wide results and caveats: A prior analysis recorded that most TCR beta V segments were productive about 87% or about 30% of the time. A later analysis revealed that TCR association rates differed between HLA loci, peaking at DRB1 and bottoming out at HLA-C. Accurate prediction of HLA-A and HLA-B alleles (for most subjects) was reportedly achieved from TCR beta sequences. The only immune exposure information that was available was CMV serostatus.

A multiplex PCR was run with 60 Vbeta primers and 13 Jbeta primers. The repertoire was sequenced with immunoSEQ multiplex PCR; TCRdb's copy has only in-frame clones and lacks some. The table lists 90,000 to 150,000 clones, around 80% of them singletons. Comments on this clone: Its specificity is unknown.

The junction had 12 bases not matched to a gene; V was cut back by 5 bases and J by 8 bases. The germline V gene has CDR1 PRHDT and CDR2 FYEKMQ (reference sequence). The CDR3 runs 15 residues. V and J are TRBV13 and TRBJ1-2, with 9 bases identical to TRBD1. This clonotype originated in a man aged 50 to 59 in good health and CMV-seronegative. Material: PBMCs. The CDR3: CASSGDLDRGRGYTF. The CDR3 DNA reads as TGTGCCAGCAGCGGCGACTTGGACAGGGGTCGAGGCTACACCTTC. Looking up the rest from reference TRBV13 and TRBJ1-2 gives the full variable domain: AAGVIQSPRHLIKEKRETATLKCYPIPRHDTVYWYQQGPGQDPQFLISFYEKMQSDKGSIPDRFSAQQFSDYHSELNMSSLELGDSALYFCASSGDLDRGRGYTFGSGTRLTVV.